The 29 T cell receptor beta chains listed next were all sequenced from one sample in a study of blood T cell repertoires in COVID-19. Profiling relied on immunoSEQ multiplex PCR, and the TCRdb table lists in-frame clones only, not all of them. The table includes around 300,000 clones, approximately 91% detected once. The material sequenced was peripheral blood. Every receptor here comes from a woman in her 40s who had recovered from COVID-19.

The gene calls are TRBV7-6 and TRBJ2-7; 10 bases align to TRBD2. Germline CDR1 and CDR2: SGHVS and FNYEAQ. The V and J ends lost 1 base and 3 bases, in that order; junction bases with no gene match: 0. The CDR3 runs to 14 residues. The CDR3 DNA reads TGTGCCAGCAGCTTAGAGCGGGAGGGCTACGAGCAGTACTTC. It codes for CASSLEREGYEQYF.

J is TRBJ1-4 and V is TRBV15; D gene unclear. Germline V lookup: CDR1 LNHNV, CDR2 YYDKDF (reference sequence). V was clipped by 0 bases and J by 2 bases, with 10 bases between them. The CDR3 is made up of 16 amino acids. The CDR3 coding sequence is TGTGCCACCAGCAGAGATCCGAGGGTCACTAATGAAAAACTGTTTTTT. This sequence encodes CATSRDPRVTNEKLFF.

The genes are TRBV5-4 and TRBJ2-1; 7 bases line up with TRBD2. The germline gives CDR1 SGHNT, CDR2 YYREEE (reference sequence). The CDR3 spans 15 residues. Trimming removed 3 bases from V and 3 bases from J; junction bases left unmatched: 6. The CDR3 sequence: CASSSQRDRYNEQFF. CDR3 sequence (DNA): TGTGCCAGCAGCTCCCAGCGGGACCGCTACAATGAGCAGTTCTTC.

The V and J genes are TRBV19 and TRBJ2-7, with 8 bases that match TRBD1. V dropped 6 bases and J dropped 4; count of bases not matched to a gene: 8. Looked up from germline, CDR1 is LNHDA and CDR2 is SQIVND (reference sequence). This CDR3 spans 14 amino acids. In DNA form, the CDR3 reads TGTGCCAGTAGGTCCGGGACAGGTCTTTACGAGCAGTACTTC. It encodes CASRSGTGLYEQYF. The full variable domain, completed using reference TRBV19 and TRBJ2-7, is DGGITQSPKYLFRKEGQNVTLSCEQNLNHDAMYWYRQDPGQGLRLIYYSQIVNDFQKGDIAEGYSVSREKKESFPLTVTSAQKNPTAFYLCASRSGTGLYEQYFGPGTRLTVT.

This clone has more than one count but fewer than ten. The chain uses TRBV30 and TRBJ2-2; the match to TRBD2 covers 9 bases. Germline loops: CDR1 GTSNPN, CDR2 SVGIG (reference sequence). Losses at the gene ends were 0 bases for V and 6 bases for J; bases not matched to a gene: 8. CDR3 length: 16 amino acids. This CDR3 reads CAWSVRASGTPGELFF. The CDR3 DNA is TGTGCCTGGAGTGTACGGGCTAGCGGGACCCCCGGGGAGCTGTTTTTT.

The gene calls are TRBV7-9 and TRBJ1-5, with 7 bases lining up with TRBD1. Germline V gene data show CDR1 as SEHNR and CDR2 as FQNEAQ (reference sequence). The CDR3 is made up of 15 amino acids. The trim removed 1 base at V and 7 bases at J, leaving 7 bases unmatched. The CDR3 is CASSLGEGAGQPQHF. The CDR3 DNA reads TGTGCCAGCAGCTTAGGTGAGGGGGCAGGACAGCCCCAGCATTTT.

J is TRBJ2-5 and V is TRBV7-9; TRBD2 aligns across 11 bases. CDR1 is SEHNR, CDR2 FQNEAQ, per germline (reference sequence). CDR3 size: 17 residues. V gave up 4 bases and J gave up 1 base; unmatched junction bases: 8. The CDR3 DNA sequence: TGTGCCAGCAGCTCGAGACCGGGACTAGCGGCCCAAGAGACCCAGTACTTC. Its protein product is CASSSRPGLAAQETQYF.

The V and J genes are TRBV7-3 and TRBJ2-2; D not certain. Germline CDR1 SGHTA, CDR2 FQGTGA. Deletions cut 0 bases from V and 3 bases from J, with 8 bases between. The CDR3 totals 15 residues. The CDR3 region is CASSLTFGYTGELFF. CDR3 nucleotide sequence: TGTGCCAGCAGCTTAACGTTCGGTTACACCGGGGAGCTGTTTTTT. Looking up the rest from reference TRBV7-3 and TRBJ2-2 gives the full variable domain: GAGVSQTPSNKVTEKGKYVELRCDPISGHTALYWYRQSLGQGPEFLIYFQGTGAADDSGLPNDRFFAVRPEGSVSTLKIQRTERGDSAVYLCASSLTFGYTGELFFGEGSRLTVL.

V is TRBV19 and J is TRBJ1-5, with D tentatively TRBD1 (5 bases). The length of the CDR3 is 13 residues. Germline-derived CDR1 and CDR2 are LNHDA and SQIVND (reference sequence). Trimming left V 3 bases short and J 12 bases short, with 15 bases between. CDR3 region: CASSITGLHGQHF. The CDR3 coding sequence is TGTGCCAGTAGTATCACGGGACTTCACGGCCAGCATTTT.

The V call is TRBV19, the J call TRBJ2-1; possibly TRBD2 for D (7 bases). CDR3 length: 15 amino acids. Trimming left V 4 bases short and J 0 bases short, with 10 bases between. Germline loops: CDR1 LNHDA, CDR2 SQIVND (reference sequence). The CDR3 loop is CASSKGGNSYNEQFF. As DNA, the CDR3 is TGTGCCAGTAGTAAGGGGGGGAACTCCTACAATGAGCAGTTCTTC.

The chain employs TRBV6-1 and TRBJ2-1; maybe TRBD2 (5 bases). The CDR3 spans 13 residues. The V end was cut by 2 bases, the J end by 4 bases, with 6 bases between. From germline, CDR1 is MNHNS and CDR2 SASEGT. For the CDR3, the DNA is TGTGCCAGCAGTGAACGCGGGTACAATGAGCAGTTCTTC. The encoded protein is CASSERGYNEQFF.

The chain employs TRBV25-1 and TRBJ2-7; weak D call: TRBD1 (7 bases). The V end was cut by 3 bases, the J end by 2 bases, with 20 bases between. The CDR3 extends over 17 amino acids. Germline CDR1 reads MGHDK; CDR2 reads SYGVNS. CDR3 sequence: CASSEVGGGSVAYEQYF. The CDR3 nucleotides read TGTGCCAGCAGTGAGGTCGGAGGGGGCAGTGTGGCCTACGAGCAGTACTTC.

DNA of the CDR3: TGTGCCAGCAGTGAAGTGCAGGGGGCTGGTGAAAAACTGTTTTTT. It translates to CASSEVQGAGEKLFF. The gene calls are TRBV2 and TRBJ1-4, with TRBD1 identical over 8 bases. The CDR3 runs 15 residues. The V segment lost 1 base and the J segment 7 bases; nucleotides outside the gene matches: 5. Germline V gives CDR1 SNHLY, CDR2 FYNNEI.

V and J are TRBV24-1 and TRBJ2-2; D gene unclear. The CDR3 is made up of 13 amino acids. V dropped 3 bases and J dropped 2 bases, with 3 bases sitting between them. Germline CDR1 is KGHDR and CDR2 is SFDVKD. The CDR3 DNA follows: TGTGCCACCAGTGATCCAAACACCGGGGAGCTGTTTTTT. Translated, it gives CATSDPNTGELFF.

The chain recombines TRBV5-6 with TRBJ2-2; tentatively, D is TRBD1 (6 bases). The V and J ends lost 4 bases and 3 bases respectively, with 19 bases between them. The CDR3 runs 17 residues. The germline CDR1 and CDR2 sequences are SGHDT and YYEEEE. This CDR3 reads CASSAPTGTADTGELFF. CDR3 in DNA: TGTGCCAGCAGCGCCCCGACAGGAACCGCGGACACCGGGGAGCTGTTTTTT.

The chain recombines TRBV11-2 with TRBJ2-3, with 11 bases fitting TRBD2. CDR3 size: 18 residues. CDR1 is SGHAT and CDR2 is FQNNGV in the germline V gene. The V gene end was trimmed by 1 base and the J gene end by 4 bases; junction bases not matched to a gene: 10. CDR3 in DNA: TGTGCCAGCAGCTTAGCGTTAGCGGGAGGGCCCGGAGCAGATACGCAGTATTTT. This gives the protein CASSLALAGGPGADTQYF.

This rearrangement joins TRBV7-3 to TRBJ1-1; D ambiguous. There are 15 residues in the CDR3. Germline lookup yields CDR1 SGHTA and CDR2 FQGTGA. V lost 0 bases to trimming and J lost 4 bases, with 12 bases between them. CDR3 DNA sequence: TGTGCCAGCAGCTTAACGGGTGAGGGAGGCACTGAAGCTTTCTTT. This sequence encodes CASSLTGEGGTEAFF.

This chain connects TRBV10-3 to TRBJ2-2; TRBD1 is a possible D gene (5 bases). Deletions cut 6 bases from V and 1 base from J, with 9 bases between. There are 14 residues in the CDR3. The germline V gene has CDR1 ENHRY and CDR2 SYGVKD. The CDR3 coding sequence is TGTGCCATCAGCCTAGGGGAGAACACCGGGGAGCTGTTTTTT. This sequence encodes CAISLGENTGELFF.

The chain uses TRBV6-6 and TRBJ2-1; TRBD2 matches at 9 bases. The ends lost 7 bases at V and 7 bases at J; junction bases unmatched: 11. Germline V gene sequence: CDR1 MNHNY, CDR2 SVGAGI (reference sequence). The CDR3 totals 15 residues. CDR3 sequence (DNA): TGTGCCAGCATCCCAGGGCGGGAGGGCCGGAATGAGCAGTTCTTC. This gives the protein CASIPGREGRNEQFF.

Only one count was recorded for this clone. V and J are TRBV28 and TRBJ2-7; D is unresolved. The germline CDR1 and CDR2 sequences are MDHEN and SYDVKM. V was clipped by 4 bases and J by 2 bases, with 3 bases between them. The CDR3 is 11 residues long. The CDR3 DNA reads TGTGCCAGCAGTTCTCCCTACGAGCAGTACTTC. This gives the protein CASSSPYEQYF. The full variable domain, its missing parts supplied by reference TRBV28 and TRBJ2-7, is DVKVTQSSRYLVKRTGEKVFLECVQDMDHENMFWYRQDPGLGLRLIYFSYDVKMKEKGDIPEGYSVSREKKERFSLILESASTNQTSMYLCASSSPYEQYFGPGTRLTVT.

CDR3 sequence reads: CASSPGVWEQYF. CDR3 sequence (DNA): TGTGCCAGCAGCCCCGGGGTATGGGAGCAGTACTTC. V usage is TRBV3-1 (or the pseudogene TRBV3-2) and J usage is TRBJ2-7; D is perhaps TRBD2 (5 bases). The CDR3 loop spans 12 amino acids. Germline lookup yields CDR1 LGHDT and CDR2 YNNKEL (reference sequence). Trimming removed 4 bases from V and 7 bases from J, with 11 bases in between.

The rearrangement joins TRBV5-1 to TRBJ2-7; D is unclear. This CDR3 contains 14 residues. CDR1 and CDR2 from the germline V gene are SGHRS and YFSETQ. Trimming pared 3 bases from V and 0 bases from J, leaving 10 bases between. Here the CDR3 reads CASSSEPSSYEQYF. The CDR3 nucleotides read TGCGCCAGCAGCTCGGAGCCAAGCTCCTACGAGCAGTACTTC. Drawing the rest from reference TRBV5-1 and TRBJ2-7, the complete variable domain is KAGVTQTPRYLIKTRGQQVTLSCSPISGHRSVSWYQQTPGQGLQFLFEYFSETQRNKGNFPGRFSGRQFSNSRSEMNVSTLELGDSALYLCASSSEPSSYEQYFGPGTRLTVT.

The CDR3 DNA sequence: TGTGCCAGTAGTGCCGGACTGAAAATTAACACCGGGGAGCTGTTTTTT. As protein: CASSAGLKINTGELFF. This chain links TRBV19 with TRBJ2-2; maybe TRBD2 (5 bases). The CDR3 has 16 amino acids. Germline V gene sequence: CDR1 LNHDA, CDR2 SQIVND (reference sequence). V lost 5 bases and J lost 2, with 15 bases in between.

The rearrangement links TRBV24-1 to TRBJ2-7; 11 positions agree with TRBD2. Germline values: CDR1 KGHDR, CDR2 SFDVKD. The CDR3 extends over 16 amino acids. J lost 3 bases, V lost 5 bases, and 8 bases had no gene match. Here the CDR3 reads CATSGGGLADDYEQYF. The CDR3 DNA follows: TGTGCCACCAGTGGTGGGGGACTAGCGGACGACTACGAGCAGTACTTC.

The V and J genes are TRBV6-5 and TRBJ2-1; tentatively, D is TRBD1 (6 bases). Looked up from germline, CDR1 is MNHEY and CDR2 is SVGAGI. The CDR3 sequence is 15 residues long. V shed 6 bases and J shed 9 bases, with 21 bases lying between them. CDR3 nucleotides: TGTGCCAGCAGAGGCTTAGCAGGGGACGGCGGTGAGCAGTTCTTC. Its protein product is CASRGLAGDGGEQFF.

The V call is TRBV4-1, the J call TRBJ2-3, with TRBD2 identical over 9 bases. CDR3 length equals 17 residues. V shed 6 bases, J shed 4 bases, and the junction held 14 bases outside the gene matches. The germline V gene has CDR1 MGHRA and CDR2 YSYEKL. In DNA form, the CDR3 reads TGCGCCAGCAGTCAAAGAGGCGGGCGGGAGGGTCCAGATACGCAGTATTTT. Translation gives CASSQRGGREGPDTQYF.

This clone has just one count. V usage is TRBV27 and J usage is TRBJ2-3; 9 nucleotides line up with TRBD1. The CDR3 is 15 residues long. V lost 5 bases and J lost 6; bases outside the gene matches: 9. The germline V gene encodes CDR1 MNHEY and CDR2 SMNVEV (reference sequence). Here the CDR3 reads CASSPRDRVSDTQYF. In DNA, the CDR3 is TGTGCCAGCAGTCCCCGGGACAGGGTATCGGATACGCAGTATTTT.

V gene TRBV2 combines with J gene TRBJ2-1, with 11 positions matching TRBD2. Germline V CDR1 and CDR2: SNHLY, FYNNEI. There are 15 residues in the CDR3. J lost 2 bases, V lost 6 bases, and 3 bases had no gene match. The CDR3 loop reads CASSRLAGTYNEQFF. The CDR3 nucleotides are TGTGCCAGCAGCCGACTAGCGGGAACCTACAATGAGCAGTTCTTC.

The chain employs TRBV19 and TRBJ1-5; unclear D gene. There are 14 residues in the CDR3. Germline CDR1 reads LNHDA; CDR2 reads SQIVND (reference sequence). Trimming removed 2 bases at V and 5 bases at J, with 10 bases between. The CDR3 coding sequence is TGTGCCAGTAGTATAACTGGCGGGGATCAGCCCCAGCATTTT. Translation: CASSITGGDQPQHF.